Following are 7 T cell receptor beta chains from one sample sequenced in a study of response to subunit inactivated influenza vaccine. TCRdb passed the RT-PCR reads through MiXCR, listing each CDR3 protein once. The sample carries almost 250,000 distinct CDR3 sequences, 10% to 15% recorded once. Sequences were derived from non-naive T cells sorted from PBMCs, sampled approximately 15 days before vaccination. The receptors shown here come from a man in his forties or fifties who received an inactivated influenza vaccine.

This clonotype was recorded a few times. This chain joins TRBV12-3 or TRBV12-4 and TRBJ2-7; 9 nucleotides match TRBD1. J lost 3 bases, V lost 6 bases, and 9 bases had no gene match. This CDR3 is built from 15 residues. CDR3 nucleotides: TGTGCCAGCAGGGGCATGTACAGGGGGCACTACGAGCAGTACTTC. It yields the protein CASRGMYRGHYEQYF.

The sample holds a few counts of this clonotype. The chain has TRBV21-1 and TRBJ2-7; no check of the table's D call, TRBD1, against the DNA was made. TRBV21-1 is a pseudogene. This CDR3 has 14 amino acids. CDR3 in amino acids: CASSKDRVSYEQYF. CDR3 nucleotide sequence: TGTGCCAGCAGCAAAGACAGGGTCTCCTACGAGCAGTACTTC.

There are a few counts of this clonotype. CDR3 loop: CASSLVGTAYEQYF. CDR3 bases: TGTGCCAGCAGCTTAGTCGGGACAGCCTACGAGCAGTACTTC. V gene TRBV7-2 combines with J gene TRBJ2-7, with TRBD1 matching over 7 bases. CDR3 length equals 14 residues. Germline CDR1 reads SGHTA; CDR2 reads FQGNSA. Unmatched junction bases numbered 2, after V lost 1 base and J lost 2 bases.

This clonotype was found many times. The rearrangement joins TRBV20-1 to TRBJ1-1, with D possibly TRBD1 on 6 matching bases. The CDR3 is 14 residues long. Germline loops: CDR1 DFQATT, CDR2 SNEGSKA (reference sequence). The ends were cut back, 2 bases at V and 0 bases at J, with 10 bases in the middle. The CDR3 bases are TGCAGTGCTAGACGGGACACCCTGAACACTGAAGCTTTCTTT. This gives the protein CSARRDTLNTEAFF.

In this sample, this clonotype turned up a few times. This CDR3 reads CASSLYGSFYEQYF. CDR3 bases: TGTGCCAGCAGCTTATACGGGAGTTTCTACGAGCAGTACTTC. The rearrangement uses TRBV7-2 and TRBJ2-7; maybe TRBD2 (6 bases). The germline CDR1 and CDR2 sequences are SGHTA and FQGNSA. V was trimmed by 2 bases and J by 3 bases, leaving 11 bases between them. The CDR3 is 14 amino acids.

V gene TRBV6-2 or TRBV6-3 combines with J gene TRBJ2-1; D gene uncertain. The V end was cut by 0 bases, the J end by 9 bases, with 6 bases between. The CDR3 is made up of 12 amino acids. The germline V gene encodes CDR1 MNHEY and CDR2 SVGEGT. CDR3 coding DNA: TGTGCCAGCAGTTACTCGACGGGTGAGCAGTTCTTC. It is translated as CASSYSTGEQFF.

This clonotype was seen many times. V is TRBV4-1 and J is TRBJ1-4; 9 bases align to TRBD1. The V gene end was trimmed by 4 bases and the J gene end by 7 bases; junction bases not matched to a gene: 10. The CDR3 is 16 residues long. Germline V gene sequence: CDR1 MGHRA, CDR2 YSYEKL. This chain's CDR3 is CASSPLGQGRAEKLFF. The CDR3 nucleotides read TGCGCCAGCAGCCCCCTGGGACAGGGAAGGGCTGAAAAACTGTTTTTT.